These 5 T cell receptor beta chains came from one sample sequenced in a study of OX40 agonist ivuxolimab in advanced cancers. To prepare the library, the immunoSEQ multiplex PCR assay was applied. The clones in this table, taken by TCRdb from immuneACCESS, are in-frame only. Not every clone is retained; where verified, under half of the shortfall comes from an unresolved V gene, and the cause of the rest is unknown. Across this sample there are 39,000 or so clones, with roughly 90% seen only once. About 0.6% of the sample is in the top ten clones. The sequences come from CD4+ or CD8+ T cells sorted from blood, collected in a trial of the OX40 agonist ivuxolimab. Receptor source: an adult with an advanced solid tumor such as melanoma, head and neck, liver or kidney cancer.

V is TRBV7-2 and J is TRBJ1-4, with D possibly being TRBD1 (5 bases). In germline, CDR1 is SGHTA, CDR2 FQGNSA. V was clipped by 3 bases and J by 2 bases, with 13 bases between them. The CDR3 spans 16 residues. CDR3 nucleotide sequence: TGTGCCAGCAGCTTCCCAAGGGCAGGGACTAATGAAAAACTGTTTTTT. It specifies CASSFPRAGTNEKLFF.

This sequence joins TRBV5-6 and TRBJ1-5, with no clear D. The CDR3 is 13 amino acids. CDR1 SGHDT and CDR2 YYEEEE come from the germline V gene. Deletions cut 3 bases from V and 7 bases from J, with 11 bases between. This CDR3 reads CASSYTPYQPQHF. In nucleotides, the CDR3 is TGTGCCAGCAGCTATACCCCCTACCAGCCCCAGCATTTT.

J is TRBJ2-2 and V is TRBV11-3; D gene ambiguous. CDR1 and CDR2 (germline): SGHNT, YENEEA. The V end was cut by 0 bases, the J end by 6 bases, with 5 bases between. The CDR3 totals 13 residues. The CDR3 nucleotides are TGTGCCAGCAGCTTAGATAGGGCCGGGGAGCTGTTTTTT. It is translated as CASSLDRAGELFF.

The chain carries TRBV18 and TRBJ1-1, with D perhaps matching TRBD1 (5 bases). The CDR3 is 13 residues long. The germline CDR1 and CDR2 sequences are KGHSH and LQKENI. V was shortened by 6 bases and J by 3 bases, with 11 bases between the two germline ends. The DNA of the CDR3 is TGTGCCAGCTCCCAGGGACTCGACACTGAAGCTTTCTTT. Translation gives CASSQGLDTEAFF.

This clone showed up just once. The rearrangement links TRBV29-1 to TRBJ2-1; TRBD1 matches at 10 bases. In germline, CDR1 is SQVTM, CDR2 ANQGSEA. V lost 7 bases and J lost 9; bases outside the gene matches: 9. CDR3 length equals 13 residues. Written as DNA, the CDR3 is TGCAGCGAAAGGACAGGGGGGTTTTCTGAGCAGTTCTTC. Translated, it gives CSERTGGFSEQFF.